The 23 T cell receptor beta chains reported below all come from one sample, sequenced in a study of blood T cell repertoires in COVID-19. The protocol was immunoSEQ multiplex PCR, while the TCRdb copy is restricted to in-frame clones and leaves out a portion. The sample shows approximately 22,000 clones, about 91% of them seen only once. Sequencing was carried out using peripheral blood. These receptors were obtained from a man in his sixties or seventies with active COVID-19.

The rearrangement joins TRBV14 to TRBJ2-1; 11 bases fit TRBD2. With 2 bases clipped from V and 4 bases from J, the junction kept 7 bases outside the gene matches. Germline V gene data show CDR1 as SGHDN and CDR2 as FVKESK. The CDR3 has 17 residues. The CDR3: CASSQPTSGSPYNEQFF. DNA of the CDR3: TGTGCCAGCAGCCAACCTACTAGCGGGAGCCCGTACAATGAGCAGTTCTTC.

The V gene is TRBV6-5, the J gene TRBJ2-5; 8 nucleotides align to TRBD1. This CDR3 is 14 amino acids long. The V gene's germline CDR1 is MNHEY and CDR2 SVGAGI. J was trimmed by 3 bases and V by 7 bases; bases with no gene match: 7. This CDR3 is CASTLNRGEETQYF. In nucleotides, the CDR3 is TGTGCCAGCACTCTGAACAGGGGGGAAGAGACCCAGTACTTC.

The gene calls are TRBV2 and TRBJ1-5; D is unclear. The germline V gene encodes CDR1 SNHLY and CDR2 FYNNEI. V was trimmed by 6 bases and J by 6 bases, leaving 12 bases between them. The CDR3 extends over 13 amino acids. The CDR3 is CASRREGRQPQHF. The CDR3 region has the DNA TGTGCCAGCAGGAGGGAGGGTCGTCAGCCCCAGCATTTT. Together with reference TRBV2 and TRBJ1-5, the CDR3 gives the full variable domain: EPEVTQTPSHQVTQMGQEVILRCVPISNHLYFYWYRQILGQKVEFLVSFYNNEISEKSEIFDDQFSVERPDGSNFTLKIRSTKLEDSAMYFCASRREGRQPQHFGDGTRLSIL.

This clone has a single count. The rearrangement joins TRBV30 to TRBJ2-3; 9 bases match TRBD2. The germline V gene has CDR1 GTSNPN and CDR2 SVGIG (reference sequence). The CDR3 runs 14 residues. Trimming took 4 bases from V and 4 from J; bases not matched to a gene: 6. CDR3 region: CAWTLGGGADTQYF. For the CDR3, the DNA is TGTGCCTGGACGCTGGGCGGGGGGGCAGATACGCAGTATTTT.

This chain links TRBV7-2 with TRBJ2-7; 10 nucleotides line up with TRBD2. The CDR3 spans 14 residues. J gave up 0 bases and V 7 bases, and 3 bases lay outside the gene matches. The germline CDR1 and CDR2 sequences are SGHTA and FQGNSA. The CDR3 sequence is CASTVAGGSYEQYF. The CDR3 region has the DNA TGTGCCAGCACAGTAGCGGGAGGCTCCTACGAGCAGTACTTC.

The chain is built from TRBV7-2 and TRBJ2-3, with TRBD2 matching over 7 bases. This CDR3 contains 16 residues. From germline, CDR1 is SGHTA and CDR2 FQGNSA. Trimming took 4 bases from V and 5 from J; bases not matched to a gene: 12. Written as DNA, the CDR3 is TGTGCCAGCAGCTCCCTCGGGACTACCCGGGGAGATACGCAGTATTTT. Protein: CASSSLGTTRGDTQYF.

J is TRBJ1-5 and V is TRBV19; D perhaps matches TRBD1 (6 bases). The V gene lost 6 bases and the J gene lost 4 bases, with 16 bases spanning the gap. Germline V CDR1 and CDR2: LNHDA, SQIVND (reference sequence). The CDR3 covers 15 residues. CDR3 sequence reads: CASRTGQGWNQPQHF. CDR3 nucleotide sequence: TGTGCCAGTAGAACGGGCCAGGGGTGGAATCAGCCCCAGCATTTT.

The chain recombines TRBV24-1 with TRBJ2-1; 9 nucleotides agree with TRBD2. The CDR3 totals 22 residues. The germline V gene has CDR1 KGHDR and CDR2 SFDVKD. With V trimmed by 5 bases and J by 5 bases, 27 bases remained unmatched. The CDR3 here is CATSAWPPPAGGLATPHNEQFF. CDR3 nucleotide sequence: TGTGCCACCAGTGCCTGGCCCCCCCCAGCGGGAGGACTTGCCACACCCCACAATGAGCAGTTCTTC.

The rearrangement uses TRBV24-1 and TRBJ2-3; 10 positions agree with TRBD2. CDR1 and CDR2 from the germline V gene are KGHDR and SFDVKD. The CDR3 totals 12 residues. V lost 5 bases to trimming and J lost 15 bases; unmatched junction nucleotides: 7. CDR3 sequence: CATSALAGEQYF. The CDR3 coding sequence is TGTGCCACCAGTGCCCTAGCGGGAGAACAATATTTT.

The genes are TRBV23-1 and TRBJ2-4; D call uncertain. TRBV23-1 is placed among ORFs of uncertain function. Between the trimmed V and J ends, which lost 2 bases and 0 bases, there was a span of 14 bases. This CDR3 has 17 residues. This chain's CDR3 is CASSQSLAAQAKNIQYF. The DNA for the CDR3 is TGCGCCAGCAGTCAAAGTTTGGCTGCTCAAGCCAAAAACATTCAGTACTTC.

The V gene is TRBV6-2 or TRBV6-3, the J gene TRBJ2-2, with a possible D match to TRBD1 (6 bases). The CDR3 loop spans 16 amino acids. Between the trimmed V and J ends, which lost 5 bases and 2 bases, there was a span of 15 bases. Germline-derived CDR1 and CDR2 are MNHEY and SVGEGT. CDR3 sequence (DNA): TGTGCCAGCAGTCCGAGGACAGCTCTCAACACCGGGGAGCTGTTTTTT. Encoded protein: CASSPRTALNTGELFF.

V and J are TRBV29-1 and TRBJ1-1, with TRBD1 identical over 11 bases. CDR1 and CDR2 from the germline V gene are SQVTM and ANQGSEA. There are 12 residues in the CDR3. V trimming: 8 bases; J trimming: 6 bases; junction bases outside the gene matches: 5. CDR3 sequence (DNA): TGCAGCCCGGGACAGGGGGGGTCTGAAGCTTTCTTT. It codes for CSPGQGGSEAFF.

The chain employs TRBV7-6 and TRBJ2-2; no clear D. CDR1 is SGHVS and CDR2 is FNYEAQ in the germline V gene. V dropped 2 bases and J dropped 0 bases, with 4 bases sitting between them. This CDR3 has 14 amino acids. CDR3 DNA: TGTGCCAGCAGCTTACCCGCGAACACCGGGGAGCTGTTTTTT. Amino acid sequence: CASSLPANTGELFF. The whole variable domain, remainder taken from reference TRBV7-6 and TRBJ2-2, is GAGVSQSPRYKVTKRGQDVALRCDPISGHVSLYWYRQALGQGPEFLTYFNYEAQQDKSGLPNDRFSAERPEGSISTLTIQRTEQRDSAMYRCASSLPANTGELFFGEGSRLTVL.

This chain links TRBV19 with TRBJ2-7; D is ambiguous. The V and J ends lost 5 bases and 3 bases respectively, with 17 bases between them. The germline CDR1 and CDR2 sequences are LNHDA and SQIVND (reference sequence). The CDR3 runs to 15 residues. CDR3 region: CASSPLMGLHYEQYF. The CDR3 DNA sequence: TGTGCCAGTAGTCCCCTGATGGGCCTACACTACGAGCAGTACTTC.

The chain is built from TRBV19 and TRBJ2-1, with 9 nucleotides matching TRBD2. The CDR3 consists of 15 residues. After removal of 7 bases from V and 9 bases from J, the junction contained 13 bases not matched to a gene. Germline CDR1 and CDR2: LNHDA and SQIVND (reference sequence). The DNA for the CDR3 is TGTGCCAGTACCTCCGGGACTAGCTCCGCCGGTGAGCAGTTCTTC. Translation: CASTSGTSSAGEQFF. Complete variable domain (other parts from reference TRBV19 and TRBJ2-1): DGGITQSPKYLFRKEGQNVTLSCEQNLNHDAMYWYRQDPGQGLRLIYYSQIVNDFQKGDIAEGYSVSREKKESFPLTVTSAQKNPTAFYLCASTSGTSSAGEQFFGPGTRLTVL.

The V call is TRBV18, the J call TRBJ1-1, with D possibly matching TRBD1 (5 bases). The CDR3 consists of 16 residues. In germline, CDR1 is KGHSH, CDR2 LQKENI. V was pared by 4 bases and J by 10 bases, with 25 bases between. The CDR3 DNA is TGTGCCAGCTCACAGAGGCGGGGGGGTAGCTTAAGTGGAGCTTTCTTT. Amino acids: CASSQRRGGSLSGAFF.

The V gene is TRBV3-1 (or the pseudogene TRBV3-2), the J gene TRBJ2-5; 11 nucleotides agree with TRBD2. The V and J ends lost 6 bases and 3 bases, in that order; junction bases with no gene match: 6. Germline CDR1 reads LGHDT; CDR2 reads YNNKEL (reference sequence). The CDR3 runs to 15 residues. CDR3 amino acids: CASSRTSGREETQYF. Here the CDR3 DNA reads TGTGCCAGCAGTCGTACTAGCGGGAGAGAAGAGACCCAGTACTTC.

This chain connects TRBV28 to TRBJ1-1; maybe TRBD1 (5 bases). This CDR3 has 13 residues. The germline V gene encodes CDR1 MDHEN and CDR2 SYDVKM. V lost 5 bases to trimming and J lost 4 bases, with 11 bases between them. The CDR3 loop reads CASSRYRFTEAFF. The DNA of the CDR3 is TGTGCCAGCAGTCGTTACAGGTTCACTGAAGCTTTCTTT.

This clone was seen a single time. The CDR3 spells CSVEGQPGEQYF. The CDR3 nucleotides read TGCAGCGTTGAGGGGCAGCCCGGCGAGCAGTACTTC. This sequence joins TRBV29-1 and TRBJ2-7; D perhaps matches TRBD1 (5 bases). Trimming pared 3 bases from V and 6 bases from J, leaving 12 bases between. The CDR3 runs 12 residues. Looked up from germline, CDR1 is SQVTM and CDR2 is ANQGSEA.

This clone was counted once. The rearrangement joins TRBV5-5 to TRBJ2-7; 7 positions agree with TRBD1. The CDR3 contains 15 residues. Germline CDR1 SGHKS, CDR2 YYEKEE (reference sequence). V gave up 4 bases and J gave up 6 bases; unmatched junction bases: 13. Here the CDR3 reads CASSRSRDSLSEQYF. For the CDR3, the DNA is TGTGCCAGCAGCCGCTCCCGGGACAGTTTGTCCGAGCAGTACTTC.

This chain connects TRBV27 to TRBJ2-1; D is unresolved. V was trimmed by 0 bases and J by 3 bases, leaving 3 bases between them. CDR1 and CDR2 from the germline V gene are MNHEY and SMNVEV (reference sequence). CDR3 length equals 13 residues. CDR3 in amino acids: CASSLSSYNEQFF. The CDR3 DNA sequence: TGTGCCAGCAGTTTATCTAGCTACAATGAGCAGTTCTTC.

This chain links TRBV5-1 with TRBJ1-4; unclear D gene. The CDR3 covers 15 residues. The germline V gene encodes CDR1 SGHRS and CDR2 YFSETQ. Trimming pared 4 bases from V and 0 bases from J, leaving 10 bases between. The CDR3 coding sequence is TGCGCCAGCAGCCCCCTGGCAGCAACTAATGAAAAACTGTTTTTT. This gives the protein CASSPLAATNEKLFF.

The table lists this clone with a few counts. The genes are TRBV6-2 or TRBV6-3 and TRBJ2-6; D is perhaps TRBD1 (5 bases). The CDR3 is made up of 15 amino acids. Germline V gene data show CDR1 as MNHEY and CDR2 as SVGEGT. V was clipped by 6 bases and J by 1 base, with 10 bases between them. This CDR3 is CASSLTESGANVLTF. In nucleotides, the CDR3 is TGTGCCAGCAGCTTGACAGAGTCTGGGGCCAACGTCCTGACTTTC.